The clone carrying this T cell receptor beta chain was found many times. The CDR3 covers 16 residues. Germline values: CDR1 DFQATT, CDR2 SNEGSKA (reference sequence). V shed 5 bases and J 11 bases; nucleotides not matched to a gene: 18. Absent ophthalmopathy progression within 18 months defined stable Graves' hyperthyroidism. PBMCs were obtained from 10 ml fresh peripheral blood. This sample was included in a study of T cells in Graves' hyperthyroidism and ophthalmopathy. Amplified TCR beta CDR3 regions derived from RNA transcripts. During a first-round RT-PCR of the TCR CDR3, the HTBI primer set was used. TCRdb processed the multiplex PCR reads anew with MiXCR; each CDR3 protein has one entry. The top ten hold about 25% of the sample, which has fewer than 110,000 distinct CDR3 sequences, approximately 50% seen once.

V usage is TRBV20-1 and J usage is TRBJ1-1; TRBD1 matches 12 bases. Sequenced sample: blood. This TCR derives from a middle-aged man with Graves' hyperthyroidism. CDR3 protein: CSAEPGPGQGAVGAFF. The CDR3 DNA sequence: TGCAGTGCTGAACCAGGGCCGGGACAGGGGGCTGTCGGGGCTTTCTTT.